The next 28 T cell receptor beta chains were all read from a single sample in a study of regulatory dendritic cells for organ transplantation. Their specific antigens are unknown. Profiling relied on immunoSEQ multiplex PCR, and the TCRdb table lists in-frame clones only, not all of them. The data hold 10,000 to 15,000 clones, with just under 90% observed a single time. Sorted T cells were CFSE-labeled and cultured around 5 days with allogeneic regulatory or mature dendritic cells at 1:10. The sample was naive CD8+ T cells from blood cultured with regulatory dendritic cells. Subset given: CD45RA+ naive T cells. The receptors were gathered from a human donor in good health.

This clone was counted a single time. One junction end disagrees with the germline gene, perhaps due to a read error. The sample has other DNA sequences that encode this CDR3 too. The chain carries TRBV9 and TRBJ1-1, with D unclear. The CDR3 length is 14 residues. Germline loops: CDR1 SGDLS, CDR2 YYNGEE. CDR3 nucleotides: TGTGCTAGCAGCGTAGGTGGTGGAGTCACTGAAGCTTTCTTT. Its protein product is CASSVGGGVTEAFF. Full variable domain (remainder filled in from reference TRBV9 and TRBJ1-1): DSGVTQTPKHLITATGQRVTLRCSPRSGDLSVYWYQQSLDQGLQFLIQYYNGEERAKGNILERFSAQQFPDLHSELNLSSLELGDSALYFCASSVGGGVTEAFFGQGTRLTVV.

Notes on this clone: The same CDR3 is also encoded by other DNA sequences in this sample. The chain's CDR3 is CASSPWDNMNTEAFF. CDR3 DNA sequence: TGTGCCAGCAGTCCATGGGACAACATGAACACTGAAGCTTTCTTT. This chain joins TRBV9 and TRBJ1-1; D possibly corresponds to TRBD1 (6 bases). V was pared by 5 bases and J by 0 bases, with 14 bases between. CDR1 and CDR2 from the germline V gene are SGDLS and YYNGEE. The CDR3 loop spans 15 amino acids.

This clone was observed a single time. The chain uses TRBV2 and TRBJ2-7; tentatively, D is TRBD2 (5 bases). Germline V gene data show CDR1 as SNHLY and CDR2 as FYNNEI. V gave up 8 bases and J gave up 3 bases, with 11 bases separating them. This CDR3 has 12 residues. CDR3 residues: CASDSEDYEQYF. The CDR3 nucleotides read TGTGCCAGCGATTCGGAGGACTACGAGCAGTACTTC.

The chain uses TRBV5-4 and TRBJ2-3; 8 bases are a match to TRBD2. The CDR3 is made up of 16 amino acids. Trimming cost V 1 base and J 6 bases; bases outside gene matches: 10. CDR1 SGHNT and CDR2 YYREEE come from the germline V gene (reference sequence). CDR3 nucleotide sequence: TGTGCCAGCAGCTTGTTAGTAGCGGGGCCCGCGGATACGCAGTATTTT. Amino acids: CASSLLVAGPADTQYF. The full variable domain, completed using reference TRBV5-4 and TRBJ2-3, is ETGVTQSPTHLIKTRGQQVTLRCSSQSGHNTVSWYQQALGQGPQFIFQYYREEENGRGNFPPRFSGLQFPNYSSELNVNALELDDSALYLCASSLLVAGPADTQYFGPGTRLTVL.

CDR3 sequence: CAISETSRGAPETQYF. DNA of the CDR3: TGTGCCATCAGTGAGACTTCGCGGGGGGCGCCAGAGACCCAGTACTTC. The chain links TRBV10-3 to TRBJ2-5; 8 nucleotides match TRBD2. V lost 2 bases to trimming and J lost 4 bases; unmatched junction nucleotides: 9. The germline CDR1 and CDR2 sequences are ENHRY and SYGVKD. CDR3 length equals 16 residues.

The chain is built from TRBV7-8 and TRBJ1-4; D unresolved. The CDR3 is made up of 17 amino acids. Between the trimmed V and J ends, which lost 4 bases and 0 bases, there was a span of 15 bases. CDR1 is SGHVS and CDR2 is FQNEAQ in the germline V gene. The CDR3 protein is CASSSRRTGATNEKLFF. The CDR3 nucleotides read TGTGCCAGCAGCTCTCGGCGGACGGGTGCAACTAATGAAAAACTGTTTTTT.

In nucleotides, the CDR3 is TGTGCCAGCAGTTTATCTGGAGGGGCCAACGTCCTGACTTTC. Its protein is CASSLSGGANVLTF. The chain joins TRBV27 to TRBJ2-6; D is ambiguous. V dropped 0 bases and J dropped 4 bases, with 4 bases sitting between them. This CDR3 has 14 residues. CDR1 is MNHEY, CDR2 SMNVEV, per germline (reference sequence).

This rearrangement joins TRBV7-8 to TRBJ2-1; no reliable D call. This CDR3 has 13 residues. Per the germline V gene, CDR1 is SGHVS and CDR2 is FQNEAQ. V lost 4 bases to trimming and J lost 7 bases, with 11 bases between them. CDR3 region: CASSSLTRNEQFF. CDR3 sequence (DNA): TGTGCCAGCAGCTCCTTGACTCGGAATGAGCAGTTCTTC.

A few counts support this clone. The CDR3 here is CASSFSDTYEQYF. Here the CDR3 DNA reads TGTGCCAGCAGCTTCTCGGACACCTACGAGCAGTACTTC. The rearrangement uses TRBV11-2 and TRBJ2-7, with D possibly TRBD1 on 5 matching bases. Germline-derived CDR1 and CDR2 are SGHAT and FQNNGV. The V end was cut by 3 bases, the J end by 2 bases, with 8 bases between. The CDR3 extends over 13 amino acids.

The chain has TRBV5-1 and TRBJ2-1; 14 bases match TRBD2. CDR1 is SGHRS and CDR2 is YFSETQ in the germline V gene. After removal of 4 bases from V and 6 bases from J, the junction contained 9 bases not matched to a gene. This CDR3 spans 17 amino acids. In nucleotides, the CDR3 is TGCGCCAGCAGCGACGGGACTAGCGGGAGTTTGGGCAATGAGCAGTTCTTC. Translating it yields CASSDGTSGSLGNEQFF. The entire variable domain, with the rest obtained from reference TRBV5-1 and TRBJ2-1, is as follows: KAGVTQTPRYLIKTRGQQVTLSCSPISGHRSVSWYQQTPGQGLQFLFEYFSETQRNKGNFPGRFSGRQFSNSRSEMNVSTLELGDSALYLCASSDGTSGSLGNEQFFGPGTRLTVL.

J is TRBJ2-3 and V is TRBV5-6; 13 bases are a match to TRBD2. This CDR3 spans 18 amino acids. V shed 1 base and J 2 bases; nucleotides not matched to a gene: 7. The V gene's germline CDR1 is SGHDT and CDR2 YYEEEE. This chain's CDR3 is CASSLRLAGGAVTDTQYF. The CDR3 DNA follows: TGTGCCAGCAGCTTGCGACTAGCGGGGGGCGCCGTCACAGATACGCAGTATTTT.

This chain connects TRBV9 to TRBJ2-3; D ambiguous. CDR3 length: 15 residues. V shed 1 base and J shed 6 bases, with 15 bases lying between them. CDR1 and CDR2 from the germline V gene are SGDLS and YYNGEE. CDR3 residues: CASSVNIASGDTQYF. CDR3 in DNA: TGTGCCAGCAGCGTAAATATCGCGTCTGGGGATACGCAGTATTTT. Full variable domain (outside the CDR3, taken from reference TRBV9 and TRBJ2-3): DSGVTQTPKHLITATGQRVTLRCSPRSGDLSVYWYQQSLDQGLQFLIQYYNGEERAKGNILERFSAQQFPDLHSELNLSSLELGDSALYFCASSVNIASGDTQYFGPGTRLTVL.

The CDR3 region has the DNA TGTGCCGGCACGGGGAAATCGAACGAGCAGTACTTC. Protein product: CAGTGKSNEQYF. The chain employs TRBV6-1 and TRBJ2-7, with D possibly being TRBD2 (5 bases). Trimming shortened V by 11 bases and J by 5 bases, and 16 bases separated the two germline ends. Germline V gene data show CDR1 as MNHNS and CDR2 as SASEGT. The CDR3 is 12 amino acids.

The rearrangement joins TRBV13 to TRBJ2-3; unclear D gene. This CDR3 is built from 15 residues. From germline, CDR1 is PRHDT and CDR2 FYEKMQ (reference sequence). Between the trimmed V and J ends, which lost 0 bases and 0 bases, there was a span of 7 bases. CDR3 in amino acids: CASSLGRGSTDTQYF. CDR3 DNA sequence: TGTGCCAGCAGCTTAGGCCGAGGAAGCACAGATACGCAGTATTTT. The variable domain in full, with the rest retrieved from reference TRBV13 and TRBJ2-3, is AAGVIQSPRHLIKEKRETATLKCYPIPRHDTVYWYQQGPGQDPQFLISFYEKMQSDKGSIPDRFSAQQFSDYHSELNMSSLELGDSALYFCASSLGRGSTDTQYFGPGTRLTVL.

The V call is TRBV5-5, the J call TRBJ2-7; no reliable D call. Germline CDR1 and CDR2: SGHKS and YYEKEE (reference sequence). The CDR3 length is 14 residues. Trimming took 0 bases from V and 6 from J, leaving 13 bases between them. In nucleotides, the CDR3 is TGTGCCAGCAGCTTGGGGACCGGTGGGCGCGAGCAGTACTTC. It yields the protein CASSLGTGGREQYF.

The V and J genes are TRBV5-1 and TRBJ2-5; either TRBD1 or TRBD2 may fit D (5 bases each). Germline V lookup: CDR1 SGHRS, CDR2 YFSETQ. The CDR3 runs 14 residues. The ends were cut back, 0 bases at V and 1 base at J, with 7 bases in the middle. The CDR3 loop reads CASSLAGTQETQYF. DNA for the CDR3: TGCGCCAGCAGCTTGGCAGGGACCCAAGAGACCCAGTACTTC.

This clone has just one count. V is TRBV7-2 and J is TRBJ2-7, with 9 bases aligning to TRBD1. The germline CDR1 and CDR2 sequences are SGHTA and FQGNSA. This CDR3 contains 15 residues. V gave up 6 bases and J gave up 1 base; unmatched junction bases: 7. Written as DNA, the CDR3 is TGTGCCAGCAGTCCTCCCGGGACAGGGTCCTACGAGCAGTACTTC. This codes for CASSPPGTGSYEQYF.

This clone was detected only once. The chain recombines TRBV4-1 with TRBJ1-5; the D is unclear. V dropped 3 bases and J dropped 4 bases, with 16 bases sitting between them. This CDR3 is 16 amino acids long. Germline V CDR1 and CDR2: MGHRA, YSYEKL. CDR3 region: CASSHVRVPGNQPQHF. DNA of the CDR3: TGCGCCAGCAGCCATGTCCGGGTGCCTGGGAATCAGCCCCAGCATTTT.

The CDR3 DNA follows: TGTGCCAGCAGTCGCCCGGACGGGCCCGGCACAGATACGCAGTATTTT. Translating it yields CASSRPDGPGTDTQYF. This chain joins TRBV6-6 and TRBJ2-3; D gene uncertain. CDR1 and CDR2 (germline): MNHNY, SVGAGI (reference sequence). V was pared by 5 bases and J by 1 base, with 16 bases between. The CDR3 is 16 amino acids.

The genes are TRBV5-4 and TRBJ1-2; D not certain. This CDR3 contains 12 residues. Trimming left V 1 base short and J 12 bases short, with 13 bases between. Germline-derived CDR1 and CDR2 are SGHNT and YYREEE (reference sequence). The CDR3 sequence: CASSLLPKTHTF. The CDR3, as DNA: TGTGCCAGCAGCTTGCTCCCCAAGACGCACACCTTC.

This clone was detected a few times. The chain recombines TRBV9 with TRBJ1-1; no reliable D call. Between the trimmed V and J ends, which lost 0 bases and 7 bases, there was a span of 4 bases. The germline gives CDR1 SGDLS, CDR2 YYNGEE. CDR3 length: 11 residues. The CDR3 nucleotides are TGTGCCAGCAGCGTAGGGGATGAAGCTTTCTTT. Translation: CASSVGDEAFF.

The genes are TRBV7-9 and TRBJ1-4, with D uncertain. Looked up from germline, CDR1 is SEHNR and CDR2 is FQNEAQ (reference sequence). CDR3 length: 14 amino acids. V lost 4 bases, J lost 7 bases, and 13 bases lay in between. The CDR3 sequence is CASSYDTGREKLFF. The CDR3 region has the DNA TGTGCCAGCAGCTACGACACGGGTCGTGAAAAACTGTTTTTT.

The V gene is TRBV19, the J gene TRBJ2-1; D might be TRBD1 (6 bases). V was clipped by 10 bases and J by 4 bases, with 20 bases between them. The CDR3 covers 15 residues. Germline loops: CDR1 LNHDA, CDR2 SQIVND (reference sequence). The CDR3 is CATSFSGTSYNEQFF. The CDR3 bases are TGTGCCACCTCCTTTTCCGGGACATCGTACAATGAGCAGTTCTTC.

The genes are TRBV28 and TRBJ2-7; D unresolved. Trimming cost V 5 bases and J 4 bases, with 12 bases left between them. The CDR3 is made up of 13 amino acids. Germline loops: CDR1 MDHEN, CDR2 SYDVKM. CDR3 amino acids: CASSQIDNYEQYF. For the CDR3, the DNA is TGTGCCAGCAGTCAAATCGACAATTACGAGCAGTACTTC.

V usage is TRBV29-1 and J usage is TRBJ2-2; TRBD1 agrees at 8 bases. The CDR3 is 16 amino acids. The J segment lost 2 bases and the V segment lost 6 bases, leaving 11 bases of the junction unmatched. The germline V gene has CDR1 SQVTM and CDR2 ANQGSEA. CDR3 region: CSVGTGPNLNTGELFF. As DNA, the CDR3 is TGCAGCGTCGGGACAGGACCTAACCTTAACACCGGGGAGCTGTTTTTT.

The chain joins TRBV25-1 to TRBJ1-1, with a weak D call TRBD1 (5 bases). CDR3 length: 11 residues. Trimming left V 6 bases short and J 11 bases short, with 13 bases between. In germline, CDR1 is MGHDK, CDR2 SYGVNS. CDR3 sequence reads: CASRNPRGAFF. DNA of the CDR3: TGTGCCAGCAGAAATCCCCGGGGGGCTTTCTTT.

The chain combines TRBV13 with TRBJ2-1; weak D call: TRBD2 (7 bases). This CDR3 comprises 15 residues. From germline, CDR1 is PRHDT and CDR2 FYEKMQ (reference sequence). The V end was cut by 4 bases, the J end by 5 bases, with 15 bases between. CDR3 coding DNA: TGTGCCAGCAGCTCGACTAGCAGGGGCAACAATGAGCAGTTCTTC. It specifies CASSSTSRGNNEQFF.

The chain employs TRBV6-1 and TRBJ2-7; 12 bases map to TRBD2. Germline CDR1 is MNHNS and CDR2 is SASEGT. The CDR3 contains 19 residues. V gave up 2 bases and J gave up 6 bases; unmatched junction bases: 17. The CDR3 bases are TGTGCCAGCAGTGAATTCCACACTAGCGGGAGGCCCGACTTAATCGAGCAGTACTTC. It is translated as CASSEFHTSGRPDLIEQYF.